This T cell receptor beta chain was sequenced during a study of PD-1 blockade in classical Hodgkin lymphoma. The study's findings and limits: Prior therapy or disease activity may underlie the repertoire differences, whose causes remain undefined. Baseline diversity resembling that of newly diagnosed patients was seen in complete responders. Nivolumab initiation under 1 year post-ASCT meant exclusion. Only CD4+ TCR diversity, not CD8+, had risen significantly by C4D1.

Notes on this clone: Antigen unknown.

CDR3 length equals 14 residues. Germline loops: CDR1 MNHEY, CDR2 SVGAGI. Trimming took 2 bases from V and 3 from J, leaving 8 bases between them. TCRdb's table, derived via immunoSEQ multiplex PCR, lists solely in-frame clones and lacks some. The sample holds tens of thousands of clones, 85% to 90% seen once. Exposure to brentuximab vedotin varied, and each patient had relapsed following autologous stem cell transplantation. The sequence derives from a human donor with classical Hodgkin lymphoma. The rearrangement uses TRBV6-5 and TRBJ1-5; D perhaps matches TRBD1 (5 bases). The source was peripheral blood mononuclear cells (PBMCs), collected at baseline. DNA for the CDR3: TGTGCCAGCAGTTACGGGGGTCCCAATCAGCCCCAGCATTTT. It specifies CASSYGGPNQPQHF.